These 32 T cell receptor beta chains were all obtained from the same sample, sequenced in a study of identical twins' blood T cells. TCRdb passed the 5' RACE reads through MiXCR, listing each CDR3 protein once. The table includes fewer than 450,000 distinct CDR3 sequences, under 30% detected once. The sample was PBMCs. These receptors came from a woman aged 18-49 years in good health.

The table lists this clonotype with a few counts. The CDR3 bases are TGCAGTGCTACCGTAAGGGACAGCAGTTCCCCATTCAGCTCCTACAATGAGCAGTTCTTC. This sequence encodes CSATVRDSSSPFSSYNEQFF. This chain uses TRBV20-1 with TRBJ2-1; TRBD1 matches 7 bases. The length of the CDR3 is 20 residues. V lost 4 bases, J lost 0 bases, and 21 bases stayed unmatched. CDR1 is DFQATT and CDR2 is SNEGSKA in the germline V gene (reference sequence).

This clonotype was detected a few times. A read error may explain this, as a much larger clone is one base away. The chain recombines TRBV29-1 with TRBJ1-1; D not certain. CDR3 length: 12 amino acids. The V end lost 1 base, the J end lost 1 base, and 4 bases lay between the germline ends. Germline lookup yields CDR1 SQVTM and CDR2 ANQGSEA. The CDR3 reads CSVEGWNTEAFF. The CDR3 DNA reads TGCAGCGTTGAAGGCTGGAACACTGAAGCTTTCTTT.

This clonotype came up many times. For the CDR3, the DNA is TGCAGCGTTGAAGAGCCAGACTATGGCTACACCTTC. It is translated as CSVEEPDYGYTF. The chain combines TRBV29-1 with TRBJ1-2; D not certain. The CDR3 consists of 12 residues. V shed 0 bases and J shed 3 bases, with 5 bases lying between them. Germline lookup yields CDR1 SQVTM and CDR2 ANQGSEA.

The chain joins TRBV5-1 to TRBJ2-1; 8 bases align to TRBD2. Trimming took 0 bases from V and 7 from J; bases not matched to a gene: 6. Per germline, CDR1 SGHRS and CDR2 YFSETQ. The CDR3 totals 15 residues. CDR3: CASSLVASGLNEQFF. The CDR3 nucleotides are TGCGCCAGCAGCTTGGTCGCTAGCGGGTTAAATGAGCAGTTCTTC.

Comments on this clonotype: Being one base from a much bigger clone, this may be a read error. This chain links TRBV5-1 with TRBJ1-1; TRBD1 aligns across 8 bases. Per the germline V gene, CDR1 is SGHRS and CDR2 is YFSETQ. This CDR3 region has 17 residues. Germline trimming cut 3 bases from V and 5 bases from J; bases unmatched to any gene: 15. The CDR3 is CASSSGQGRSVGTEAFF. The CDR3 DNA sequence: TGCGCCAGCAGCTCCGGACAGGGTCGGTCAGTGGGAACTGAAGCTTTCTTT.

The rearrangement links TRBV7-9 to TRBJ1-3; D ambiguous. In germline, CDR1 is SEHNR, CDR2 FQNEAQ (reference sequence). This CDR3 has 13 residues. Trimming took off 2 bases at V and 4 bases at J, with 6 bases between the two ends. The CDR3 is CASSLNTGNTIYF. Here the CDR3 DNA reads TGTGCCAGCAGCTTAAATACAGGAAACACCATATATTTT.

This clonotype has just a few counts. The chain uses TRBV19 and TRBJ1-1; 8 bases are a match to TRBD1. Germline trimming cut 5 bases from V and 1 base from J; bases unmatched to any gene: 3. Per germline, CDR1 LNHDA and CDR2 SQIVND (reference sequence). CDR3 length: 14 residues. The CDR3: CASSVDRENTEAFF. CDR3 sequence (DNA): TGTGCCAGTAGTGTGGACAGGGAGAACACTGAAGCTTTCTTT.

The chain couples TRBV28 to TRBJ1-5; D remains ambiguous. Germline CDR1 is MDHEN and CDR2 is SYDVKM. Trimming stripped 8 bases from V and 3 bases from J, with 8 bases between. This CDR3 is built from 12 residues. In DNA, the CDR3 is TGTGCCAGCTCCATCAACAATCAGCCCCAGCATTTT. Its protein product is CASSINNQPQHF.

V and J are TRBV6-1 and TRBJ1-1, with D possibly TRBD1 on 5 matching bases. CDR1 is MNHNS and CDR2 is SASEGT in the germline V gene. The length of the CDR3 is 16 residues. V dropped 6 bases and J dropped 2 bases, with 19 bases sitting between them. This chain's CDR3 is CASRRTRQTLNTEAFF. CDR3 DNA sequence: TGTGCCAGCAGGAGAACCCGACAGACACTCAACACTGAAGCTTTCTTT.

Points on this clonotype: A much larger clone differs by one base, so this may be a read error. The chain couples TRBV11-2 to TRBJ1-3; no firm D call. The CDR3 consists of 14 residues. V was trimmed by 3 bases and J by 8 bases, leaving 14 bases between them. Germline CDR1 and CDR2: SGHAT and FQNNGV. This CDR3 reads CASSLGIAWDTIYF. Written as DNA, the CDR3 is TGTGCCAGCAGCTTGGGGATCGCCTGGGACACCATATATTTT. The variable domain in full, with the rest retrieved from reference TRBV11-2 and TRBJ1-3, is EAGVAQSPRYKIIEKRQSVAFWCNPISGHATLYWYQQILGQGPKLLIQFQNNGVVDDSQLPKDRFSAERLKGVDSTLKIQPAKLEDSAVYLCASSLGIAWDTIYFGEGSWLTVV.

J is TRBJ1-2 and V is TRBV12-3 or TRBV12-4; perhaps TRBD1 as D (5 bases). The CDR3 spans 15 residues. Trimming took off 3 bases at V and 2 bases at J, with 13 bases between the two ends. The CDR3 here is CASSFPQGQNYGYTF. In DNA, the CDR3 is TGTGCCAGCAGTTTTCCGCAGGGTCAAAACTATGGCTACACCTTC.

This rearrangement joins TRBV7-9 to TRBJ2-3, with 8 bases that match TRBD2. The junction had 5 bases not matched to a gene; V was cut back by 4 bases and J by 5 bases. The CDR3 is made up of 14 amino acids. CDR1 is SEHNR and CDR2 is FQNEAQ in the germline V gene (reference sequence). CDR3 nucleotide sequence: TGTGCCAGCAGCTCAAGCGGGGGAGTAGATACGCAGTATTTT. Encoded protein: CASSSSGGVDTQYF.

This rearrangement joins TRBV12-3 or TRBV12-4 to TRBJ2-7, with a possible D match to TRBD2 (5 bases). The CDR3 is 14 amino acids. Trimming stripped 2 bases from V and 2 bases from J, with 10 bases between. The CDR3 sequence: CASSLLGVAYEQYF. The CDR3 DNA reads TGTGCCAGCAGTTTATTGGGAGTAGCCTACGAGCAGTACTTC.

This chain uses TRBV20-1 with TRBJ1-1; no definite D call. Germline CDR1 and CDR2: DFQATT and SNEGSKA (reference sequence). With 5 bases removed from V and 0 bases from J, the gap between germline ends came to 13 bases. This CDR3 has 14 residues. CDR3 residues: CSAFSRRMNTEAFF. In nucleotides, the CDR3 is TGCAGTGCTTTCTCGCGTCGGATGAACACTGAAGCTTTCTTT.

The V and J genes are TRBV4-1 and TRBJ2-3; tentative D call: TRBD2 (7 bases). CDR1 and CDR2 from the germline V gene are MGHRA and YSYEKL. The CDR3 totals 17 residues. V lost 0 bases and J lost 6, with 19 bases in between. The CDR3 spells CASSQEGGLLPGDTQYF. CDR3 sequence (DNA): TGCGCCAGCAGCCAAGAAGGGGGACTACTACCGGGGGATACGCAGTATTTT.

The chain has TRBV3-1 and TRBJ2-7; D gene uncertain. Germline V gene data show CDR1 as LGHDT and CDR2 as YNNKEL (reference sequence). CDR3 length equals 13 residues. Trimming removed 6 bases from V and 2 bases from J, with 11 bases in between. The CDR3 bases are TGTGCCAGCAGTCCTAGGAGAACCTACGAGCAGTACTTC. Its translation is CASSPRRTYEQYF.

About this clonotype: Lacking the conserved final phenylalanine or tryptophan, this CDR3 likely reflects a read error. The gene calls are TRBV20-1 and TRBJ1-2; possibly TRBD1 for D (5 bases). Per germline, CDR1 DFQATT and CDR2 SNEGSKA (reference sequence). Trimming stripped 6 bases from V and 6 bases from J, with 20 bases between. The CDR3 contains 14 residues. The CDR3 DNA is TGCAGTGCGCCCCGGCCCCAGGGAGGGCATGGCTACACCTTA. This encodes CSAPRPQGGHGYTL.

The rearrangement joins TRBV29-1 to TRBJ1-2; D gene uncertain. The ends were cut back, 4 bases at V and 2 bases at J, with 8 bases in the middle. The CDR3 spans 12 residues. The germline V gene has CDR1 SQVTM and CDR2 ANQGSEA. The CDR3 sequence: CSVGALNYGYTF. CDR3 coding DNA: TGCAGCGTTGGCGCTCTGAACTATGGCTACACCTTC.

The table lists this clonotype with a few counts. The V and J genes are TRBV20-1 and TRBJ1-4, with a tentative D call TRBD1 (5 bases). The CDR3 loop spans 14 amino acids. Germline values: CDR1 DFQATT, CDR2 SNEGSKA (reference sequence). The germline V and J ends were trimmed by 3 bases and 4 bases, with 12 bases remaining between them. CDR3: CSARKGPFNEKLFF. The DNA of the CDR3 is TGCAGTGCTAGGAAGGGACCTTTTAATGAAAAACTGTTTTTT.

Comments on this clonotype: This sequence may be a read error, since a much larger clone differs from it by one base. This sequence joins TRBV21-1 and TRBJ1-1; the table's D gene call, TRBD1, was not cross checked with the DNA. TRBV21-1 is a known pseudogene. The CDR3 totals 15 residues. CDR3 nucleotides: TGTGCCGGCAGCAAAAGGGGGGGCGAGGACACTGAAGCTTTCTTT. Its protein is CAGSKRGGEDTEAFF.

This clonotype was detected a few times. The rearrangement joins TRBV29-1 to TRBJ2-7; 8 nucleotides align to TRBD2. Germline V gene sequence: CDR1 SQVTM, CDR2 ANQGSEA. This CDR3 region has 11 residues. After removal of 5 bases from V and 7 bases from J, the junction contained 4 bases not matched to a gene. CDR3 coding DNA: TGCAGCGTTCGACTAGCGCGTGAGCAGTACTTC. Its protein product is CSVRLAREQYF.

V usage is TRBV18 and J usage is TRBJ1-1, with 7 bases fitting TRBD1. Losses at the gene ends were 2 bases for V and 0 bases for J; bases not matched to a gene: 6. Germline lookup yields CDR1 KGHSH and CDR2 LQKENI. The length of the CDR3 is 16 residues. The CDR3 coding sequence is TGTGCCAGCTCACCAGACGACAGGGCATTGAACACTGAAGCTTTCTTT. Amino acid sequence: CASSPDDRALNTEAFF.

CDR3: CASSRGDYSNQPQHF. The CDR3 DNA sequence: TGTGCCAGTAGTAGAGGGGATTATAGCAATCAGCCCCAGCATTTT. V usage is TRBV19 and J usage is TRBJ1-5, with D possibly being TRBD1 (5 bases). The germline V gene encodes CDR1 LNHDA and CDR2 SQIVND (reference sequence). The CDR3 has 15 residues. Deletions cut 4 bases from V and 0 bases from J, with 10 bases between.

This clonotype was counted only a few times. The chain joins TRBV12-3 or TRBV12-4 to TRBJ1-1; D possibly corresponds to TRBD1 (6 bases). Trimming took off 6 bases at V and 13 bases at J, with 9 bases between the two ends. The CDR3 runs 9 residues. This CDR3 is CASRPDSFF. In DNA, the CDR3 is TGTGCCAGCAGGCCGGACAGTTTCTTT.

The chain couples TRBV7-6 to TRBJ2-1; TRBD2 might be the D (5 bases). The germline CDR1 and CDR2 sequences are SGHVS and FNYEAQ. The CDR3 is 15 amino acids. V was trimmed by 5 bases and J by 0 bases, leaving 11 bases between them. The chain's CDR3 is CASSPPGISYNEQFF. Here the CDR3 DNA reads TGTGCCAGCAGCCCCCCGGGAATCTCCTACAATGAGCAGTTCTTC.

Points on this clonotype: A much larger clone lies one base from this, so it may be a read error. The rearrangement links TRBV20-1 to TRBJ2-3; no definite D call. The V end was cut by 6 bases, the J end by 4 bases, with 8 bases between. The germline V gene encodes CDR1 DFQATT and CDR2 SNEGSKA (reference sequence). CDR3 length: 11 amino acids. CDR3 sequence reads: CSASRSDTQYF. The CDR3 DNA reads TGCAGTGCGTCACGGTCAGATACGCAGTATTTT.

This clonotype was observed a few times. The rearrangement links TRBV2 to TRBJ2-4; D may be TRBD2 (6 bases). Germline-derived CDR1 and CDR2 are SNHLY and FYNNEI. This CDR3 is built from 12 residues. V lost 7 bases and J lost 7, with 11 bases in between. Here the CDR3 DNA reads TGTGCCAGCACCACTAGCAAGAACATTCAGTACTTC. Amino acids: CASTTSKNIQYF.

This clonotype occurred a few times. V and J are TRBV5-1 and TRBJ1-1; possible D gene TRBD1, 5 bases. Trimming cost V 3 bases and J 5 bases, with 23 bases left between them. Per the germline V gene, CDR1 is SGHRS and CDR2 is YFSETQ. This CDR3 region has 17 residues. CDR3 amino acids: CASSSRARQGGGTEAFF. The CDR3, as DNA: TGCGCCAGCAGCTCCCGGGCCCGGCAGGGTGGTGGGACTGAAGCTTTCTTT.

This clonotype has more than one count but fewer than ten. The rearrangement joins TRBV5-1 to TRBJ1-1; a possible D gene is TRBD1 (5 bases). Per the germline V gene, CDR1 is SGHRS and CDR2 is YFSETQ. V was shortened by 0 bases and J by 7 bases, with 13 bases between the two germline ends. The CDR3 spans 14 residues. CDR3 in amino acids: CASSLVSNRREAFF. In DNA form, the CDR3 reads TGCGCCAGCAGCTTGGTAAGTAACAGGCGTGAAGCTTTCTTT.

The chain has TRBV29-1 and TRBJ2-5; weak D call: TRBD1 (6 bases). Germline assignment: CDR1 SQVTM and CDR2 ANQGSEA. The CDR3 spans 14 residues. Trimming pared 4 bases from V and 2 bases from J, leaving 14 bases between. The CDR3 DNA reads as TGCAGCGTTGCACCGACAGGATATCAAGAGACCCAGTACTTC. Encoded protein: CSVAPTGYQETQYF.

This rearrangement joins TRBV4-3 to TRBJ2-7; D not resolved. V lost 2 bases and J lost 5, with 13 bases in between. CDR1 is LGHNA, CDR2 YSLEER, per germline. The CDR3 is made up of 14 amino acids. CDR3 loop: CASSQRSVLDEQYF. For the CDR3, the DNA is TGCGCCAGCAGCCAAAGGAGCGTTCTGGACGAGCAGTACTTC.

The V call is TRBV6-2 or TRBV6-3, the J call TRBJ2-1; D uncertain. Germline CDR1 is MNHEY and CDR2 is SVGEGT. The CDR3 has 11 residues. The V end was cut by 6 bases, the J end by 7 bases, with 7 bases between. The CDR3 sequence: CASRVGNEQFF. The CDR3 DNA is TGTGCCAGCAGAGTTGGGAATGAGCAGTTCTTC.